The rows below give T cell receptor beta chains drawn from one sample of a study of OX40 agonist ivuxolimab in advanced cancers. Method: immunoSEQ multiplex PCR; TCRdb's copy keeps in-frame clones and lacks some. The profile shows about 64,000 clones, approximately 90% of them singletons. The source material was CD4+ or CD8+ T cells sorted from blood, sampled in a trial of the OX40 agonist ivuxolimab. All receptors derive from an adult with an advanced solid tumor such as melanoma, head and neck, liver or kidney cancer. CDR3s include the opening cysteine and the closing phenylalanine or tryptophan. A D gene is named only where the DNA matches it firmly. Size is omitted from some rows. Given values are once, few, many or a class for expanded clones.

d_call clone_size j_call v_call cdr3_aa cdr3_nt
NA once TRBJ1-2 TRBV9 CASSARTAPVYGYTF TGTGCCAGCAGCGCCAGGACAGCGCCCGTCTATGGCTACACCTTC
NA NA TRBJ2-5 TRBV18 CASSNRDQETQYF TGTGCCAGCTCTAATCGGGACCAAGAGACCCAGTACTTC
NA NA TRBJ2-1 TRBV9 CASSTKDNEQFF TGTGCCAGCAGCACTAAAGACAATGAGCAGTTCTTC
NA NA TRBJ2-3 TRBV6-6 CASSSGAHTDTQYF TGTGCCAGCAGTTCAGGGGCCCACACAGATACGCAGTATTTT
TRBD2 NA TRBJ2-1 TRBV10-1 CASSEPGSGRDNEQFF TGCGCCAGCAGTGAGCCTGGGAGCGGGAGGGACAATGAGCAGTTCTTC
NA once TRBJ2-1 TRBV6-5 CASSYAGTGYNEQFF TGTGCCAGCAGTTATGCCGGGACTGGATACAATGAGCAGTTCTTC
NA NA TRBJ2-1 TRBV27 CASSLSSRSYNEQFF TGTGCCAGCAGTTTAAGCAGCCGCTCCTACAATGAGCAGTTCTTC
TRBD1 NA TRBJ1-1 TRBV30 CAWRNTGATEAFF TGTGCCTGGAGGAATACAGGGGCCACTGAAGCTTTCTTT
NA NA TRBJ1-1 TRBV11-3 CASSLDAGEATEAFF TGTGCCAGCAGCTTAGATGCGGGGGAGGCCACTGAAGCTTTCTTT
NA NA TRBJ2-3 TRBV10-2 CASSQGSTQYF TGCGCCAGCAGCCAGGGAAGTACGCAGTATTTT
NA NA TRBJ2-6 TRBV6-1 CASSLAPGANVLTF TGTGCCAGCAGTCTGGCACCTGGGGCCAACGTCCTGACTTTC
NA NA TRBJ1-1 TRBV5-8 CASSSRQSGDTEAFF TGTGCCAGCAGCTCCCGTCAGTCGGGGGACACTGAAGCTTTCTTT
TRBD2 NA TRBJ2-7 TRBV29-1 CSVTSGIYEQYF TGCAGCGTCACTAGCGGGATTTACGAGCAGTACTTC
NA once TRBJ2-5 TRBV11-2 CASSLELGGGKETQYF TGTGCCAGCAGCTTAGAATTAGGCGGGGGCAAAGAGACCCAGTACTTC
NA NA TRBJ1-1 TRBV2 CASSAVDVMNTEAFF TGTGCCAGCAGTGCGGTGGATGTAATGAACACTGAAGCTTTCTTT
NA NA TRBJ2-5 TRBV18 CASSPRGGLETQYF TGTGCCAGCTCACCACGCGGAGGGTTGGAGACCCAGTACTTC
NA NA TRBJ2-1 TRBV15 CATSRGGGGYNEQFF TGTGCCACCAGCAGAGGTGGCGGAGGGTACAATGAGCAGTTCTTC
NA NA TRBJ2-7 TRBV27 CASSPDPFREQYF TGTGCCAGCAGTCCGGACCCTTTTCGTGAGCAGTACTTC
TRBD1 NA TRBJ2-1 TRBV25-1 CASSDTGTGGNEQFF TGTGCCAGCAGTGATACCGGGACAGGGGGCAATGAGCAGTTCTTC
TRBD2 NA TRBJ2-1 TRBV11-2 CASSLGGTKRNEQFF TGTGCCAGCAGCTTAGGCGGGACTAAGCGGAATGAGCAGTTCTTC
NA NA TRBJ2-3 TRBV7-8 CASSLAESTDTQYF TGTGCCAGCAGCTTAGCGGAAAGCACAGATACGCAGTATTTT
NA NA TRBJ1-3 TRBV9 CASSLAGFSGNTIYF TGTGCCAGCAGCCTCGCCGGATTTTCTGGAAACACCATATATTTT
NA NA TRBJ2-2 TRBV6-5 CASMRTGELFF TGTGCCAGCATGCGCACCGGGGAGCTGTTTTTT
NA NA TRBJ2-2 TRBV30 CACTKLQTGELFF TGTGCCTGCACCAAACTGCAGACCGGGGAGCTGTTTTTT
TRBD2 NA TRBJ2-3 TRBV9 CASTRLAGVGIGTDTQYF TGTGCCAGCACCAGACTAGCGGGAGTCGGCATCGGCACAGATACGCAGTATTTT
NA NA TRBJ2-1 TRBV6-5 CASSNKAGEQFF TGTGCCAGCAGCAACAAGGCAGGAGAGCAGTTCTTC
NA NA TRBJ1-1 TRBV6-5 CASSSGQLRGGAFF TGTGCCAGCAGTAGCGGCCAGTTGAGGGGGGGAGCTTTCTTT
NA NA TRBJ1-3 TRBV6-1 CASSGYPVRSGNTIYF TGTGCCAGCAGTGGATACCCAGTACGGTCTGGAAACACCATATATTTT
TRBD2 NA TRBJ2-7 TRBV5-1 CASSELAGGLDEQYF TGCGCCAGCAGCGAACTAGCGGGAGGGCTCGACGAGCAGTACTTC
TRBD1 NA TRBJ2-7 TRBV5-1 CASSRGQATYEQYF TGCGCCAGCAGCAGGGGACAGGCCACCTACGAGCAGTACTTC
NA NA TRBJ1-1 TRBV9 CASSVQGRLDTEAFF TGTGCCAGCAGCGTACAGGGCCGGTTGGACACTGAAGCTTTCTTT
NA NA TRBJ2-5 TRBV27 CASSSPTLTRTQYF TGTGCCAGCAGTTCCCCGACTCTGACTAGGACCCAGTACTTC
NA once TRBJ1-5 TRBV27 CASSLSTLERANQPQHF TGTGCCAGCAGTTTATCGACCCTTGAGAGGGCGAATCAGCCCCAGCATTTT
NA NA TRBJ2-1 TRBV29-1 CSVLGLSDEQFF TGCAGCGTTTTGGGGTTGAGCGATGAGCAGTTCTTC
TRBD1 NA TRBJ1-4 TRBV6-5 CASSYSGQGNNEKLFF TGTGCCAGCAGTTACTCTGGACAGGGGAATAATGAAAAACTGTTTTTT
TRBD1 NA TRBJ1-1 TRBV5-3 CARSLERTGSTVTEAFF TGTGCCAGAAGCTTGGAGAGGACAGGGTCAACAGTCACTGAAGCTTTCTTT
NA once TRBJ1-1 TRBV5-4 CASSLAGGGTEAFF TGTGCCAGCAGCTTGGCGGGGGGAGGCACTGAAGCTTTCTTT
NA NA TRBJ1-4 TRBV27 CASSPRLATNEKLFF TGTGCCAGCAGTCCGCGATTAGCAACTAATGAAAAACTGTTTTTT
TRBD1 once TRBJ1-2 TRBV2 CASSEFLQGQGGGYTF TGTGCCAGCAGTGAATTTTTACAGGGACAGGGGGGAGGCTACACCTTC
TRBD1 NA TRBJ1-1 TRBV6-1 CASSRGRRVAEAFF TGTGCCAGCAGCAGGGGGCGCAGGGTCGCTGAAGCTTTCTTT
NA NA TRBJ2-1 TRBV11-2 CASSPRDLSYNEQFF TGTGCCAGCAGCCCCCGGGACCTCTCCTACAATGAGCAGTTCTTC
TRBD2 NA TRBJ2-1 TRBV5-1 CASSLVTSGYNEQFF TGCGCCAGCAGCTTGGTGACTAGCGGATACAATGAGCAGTTCTTC
NA NA TRBJ1-2 TRBV27 CASSSVGEPNYGYTF TGTGCCAGCAGTTCAGTGGGGGAGCCTAACTATGGCTACACCTTC
NA NA TRBJ2-2 TRBV30 CAWRKANTGELFF TGTGCCTGGAGGAAAGCGAACACCGGGGAGCTGTTTTTT
NA NA TRBJ2-2 TRBV30 CALDYYTNTGELFF TGTGCCCTGGATTACTACACAAACACCGGGGAGCTGTTTTTT
TRBD1 NA TRBJ1-2 TRBV27 CASSLRDGTGGAYGYTF TGTGCCAGCAGTTTAAGGGACGGGACAGGGGGCGCCTATGGCTACACCTTC
TRBD1 few TRBJ2-2 TRBV4-1 CASSQGWQGATGGTGELFF TGCGCCAGCAGCCAAGGTTGGCAGGGGGCGACTGGGGGCACCGGGGAGCTGTTTTTT
NA NA TRBJ2-2 TRBV7-2 CASRKSGQNSNTGELFF TGTGCCAGCAGGAAGAGTGGACAGAACTCGAACACCGGGGAGCTGTTTTTT